These T cell receptor beta chains were read from a single sample in a study of T cell repertoires in cytomegalovirus infection. From the reads, TCRdb called clonotypes with MiXCR, one entry per CDR3 protein. The sample has about 320,000 distinct CDR3 sequences; more than 8% are singletons. The sample comprised PBMCs. The receptors were sampled from a human donor in good health (CMV status not recorded). Some clones in this sample may be carry-over from other donors' samples. Both conserved end residues are part of each CDR3. D genes are given only for firm matches. A clone size is listed for some rows: how often the clone was seen (once, few, many), or a class if it is expanded.

abundance	v_gene	d_gene	j_gene	CDR3aa	CDR3nt
many	TRBV7-2	NA	TRBJ1-1	CASSLDSRTEAFF	TGTGCCAGCAGCTTAGACAGTAGAACTGAAGCTTTCTTT
NA	TRBV14	NA	TRBJ1-6	CASSQDRWDPLHF	TGTGCCAGCAGCCAAGATAGATGGGACCCCCTCCACTTT
NA	TRBV2	TRBD2	TRBJ2-6	CASSEALRGGVGGANVPTF	TGTGCCAGCAGTGAAGCGCTTCGGGGGGGCGTTGGGGGGGCCAACGTCCCGACTTTC
few	TRBV7-2	NA	TRBJ2-4	CASSLVGGQGRNIQYF	TGTGCCAGCAGCTTAGTGGGGGGGCAGGGGAGGAACATTCAGTACTTC
NA	TRBV18	TRBD2	TRBJ2-2	CASSPREGRDTGELFF	TGTGCCAGCTCACCACGGGAGGGCCGGGACACCGGGGAGCTGTTTTTT
few	TRBV7-2	NA	TRBJ2-3	CASSLERTLNTQYF	TGTGCCAGCAGCTTAGAGAGGACTCTGAATACGCAGTATTTT
many	TRBV20-1	TRBD1	TRBJ1-2	CSASNTGTGYGYTF	TGCAGTGCTAGTAACACCGGGACAGGCTATGGCTACACCTTC
many	TRBV7-2	NA	TRBJ1-4	CASSARLGRATNEKLFF	TGTGCCAGCAGCGCCCGTCTTGGCCGTGCAACTAATGAAAAACTGTTTTTT
NA	TRBV19	TRBD2	TRBJ2-1	CASTNGLAEYNEQFF	TGTGCCAGTACCAACGGACTAGCGGAATACAATGAGCAGTTCTTC
many	TRBV5-4	TRBD1	TRBJ1-4	CASSSHRDRGRRGNEKLFF	TGTGCCAGCAGCTCGCACCGGGACAGGGGGCGTCGGGGTAATGAAAAACTGTTTTTT
few	TRBV7-9	TRBD1	TRBJ1-4	CASSPYFTRTGPEKLFF	TGTGCCAGCAGCCCATACTTCACTCGGACAGGACCTGAAAAACTGTTTTTT
many	TRBV11-2	TRBD1	TRBJ1-1	CASTGQGHTEAFF	TGTGCCAGCACCGGACAGGGTCACACTGAAGCTTTCTTT
NA	TRBV20-1	NA	TRBJ2-5	CSATRGRETQYF	TGCAGTGCTACGAGAGGTCGTGAGACCCAGTACTTC
few	TRBV4-3	NA	TRBJ1-1	CASSQDTGSLPMNTEAFF	TGCGCCAGCAGCCAAGATACAGGGAGCCTTCCCATGAACACTGAAGCTTTCTTT